These T cell receptor beta chains were read from a single sample in a study of blood T cell repertoires in COVID-19. Profiling relied on immunoSEQ multiplex PCR, and the TCRdb table lists in-frame clones only, not all of them. The sample has some 130,000 clones, about 86% seen once. Material for sequencing was peripheral blood. Receptors were obtained from a woman between 50 and 59 years old who had recovered from COVID-19. CDR3s include the opening cysteine and the closing phenylalanine or tryptophan. D genes are given only for firm matches. Clone sizes are given selectively: once, few, many, or a class where the clone is expanded.

v_gene	d_gene	abundance	j_gene	CDR3nt	CDR3aa
TRBV6-2/TRBV6-3	NA	once	TRBJ1-2	TGTGCCAGCAGTTATGGGCCGGCCGACCCTAACTATGGCTACACCTTC	CASSYGPADPNYGYTF
TRBV25-1	NA	NA	TRBJ1-4	TGTGCCAGCAGTGACAGGGAAGGCGAAAAACTGTTTTTT	CASSDREGEKLFF
TRBV27	NA	NA	TRBJ1-5	TGTGCCAGCAGGCCCCTGGGGCTGAACAATCAGCCCCAGCATTTT	CASRPLGLNNQPQHF
TRBV3-1/TRBV3-2	TRBD2	NA	TRBJ2-3	TGTGCCAGCAGCCAATATGGGACTAGCGGGAGGGCCAATCCAGATACGCAGTATTTT	CASSQYGTSGRANPDTQYF
TRBV5-8	TRBD2	once	TRBJ2-3	TGTGCCAGCAGCGTGGGCGTGACTAGCGGGATAGGTGATACGCAGTATTTT	CASSVGVTSGIGDTQYF
TRBV29-1	TRBD1	NA	TRBJ2-3	TGCAGTGTAAGGGGGCAGGTCACAGATACGCAGTATTTT	CSVRGQVTDTQYF
TRBV27	TRBD1	NA	TRBJ1-2	TGTGCCAGCAGTACAGGGGGGAGAGGTGGCTACACCTTC	CASSTGGRGGYTF
TRBV19	TRBD1	NA	TRBJ2-3	TGTGCCAGTAGTATACGGGACAGGCGGGATACGCAGTATTTT	CASSIRDRRDTQYF
TRBV6-5	NA	NA	TRBJ1-2	TGTGCCATACAGGGTTTCGGTGGCTACACCTTC	CAIQGFGGYTF
TRBV10-3	TRBD1	NA	TRBJ2-1	TGTGCCATCAGCGCGACAGGGGTGTACGGGAATGAGCAGTTCTTC	CAISATGVYGNEQFF
TRBV2	NA	NA	TRBJ2-1	TGTGCCAGCAGTGATATGAGAGGGGGTTTCTACAATGAGCAGTTCTTC	CASSDMRGGFYNEQFF
TRBV7-2	NA	NA	TRBJ2-3	TGTGCCAGCAGCGCCGCCCGGGGGTCCACAGATACGCAGTATTTT	CASSAARGSTDTQYF
TRBV30	NA	NA	TRBJ1-5	TGTGCCTGGAGTGTGGGAGGGTTACGCAATCAGCCCCAGCATTTT	CAWSVGGLRNQPQHF
TRBV5-1	NA	NA	TRBJ2-1	TGCGCCAGCAGCTTCGGTGGAGGGTTAGAGCAGTTCTTC	CASSFGGGLEQFF
TRBV5-5	TRBD2	few	TRBJ2-3	TGTGCCAGCAGCATATCTAGCGGGAGAGTCACGGATACGCAGTATTTT	CASSISSGRVTDTQYF
TRBV5-1	TRBD1	NA	TRBJ1-1	TGCGCCAGCAGCTTGGATCGCCAGGGGGACACTGAAGCTTTCTTT	CASSLDRQGDTEAFF
TRBV23-1	NA	NA	TRBJ2-7	TGCGCCAGCAGTCTCGGCAGCGTCTCCTACGAGCAGTACTTC	CASSLGSVSYEQYF
TRBV10-1	TRBD2	once	TRBJ2-7	TGCGCCAGCAGCCAGGGACTAGCGGGGGTCTACGAGCAGTACTTC	CASSQGLAGVYEQYF
TRBV14	TRBD2	NA	TRBJ2-5	TGTGCCAGCAGCCGCGGGAGCCGGGTTTCGACCCAGTACTTC	CASSRGSRVSTQYF
TRBV24-1	TRBD2	NA	TRBJ2-3	TGTGCCACCAGTGACCCGGGGGGGCATCGCACAGATACGCAGTATTTT	CATSDPGGHRTDTQYF
TRBV5-1	NA	NA	TRBJ1-5	TGCGCCAGCAGCACAGGGACCGGGAATCAGCCCCAGCATTTT	CASSTGTGNQPQHF
TRBV11-2	NA	once	TRBJ1-5	TGTGCCAGCAGCTTGACTGTGACTAGCAATCAGCCCCAGCATTTT	CASSLTVTSNQPQHF
TRBV9	TRBD1	NA	TRBJ1-4	TGTGCCAGCAGCGTAGGGGACAGGGGCGGGCAACTGTTTTTT	CASSVGDRGGQLFF
TRBV24-1	NA	once	TRBJ1-1	TGTGCCACCAGTGATGGAACAGGGTTTACTGAAGCTTTCTTT	CATSDGTGFTEAFF
TRBV6-5	NA	NA	TRBJ2-5	TGTGCCAGCAACCGGGGTTTTGGAGAGACCCAGTACTTC	CASNRGFGETQYF
TRBV7-3	NA	NA	TRBJ1-1	TGTGCCAGCAGCTTAGATGGACAAGCGAACACTGAAGCTTTCTTT	CASSLDGQANTEAFF
TRBV18	NA	NA	TRBJ1-3	TGTGCCAGCTCCCCCGCCCCCCACACCTCTGGAAACACCATATATTTT	CASSPAPHTSGNTIYF
TRBV12-3/TRBV12-4	NA	once	TRBJ1-5	TGTGCCAGCAGTTTTACAGGCGCGCAGCCCCAGCATTTT	CASSFTGAQPQHF
TRBV15	TRBD1	NA	TRBJ1-3	TGTGCCACCAGCAGGCACCGGGACAGGGGTGACACCATATATTTT	CATSRHRDRGDTIYF
TRBV7-6	NA	once	TRBJ2-7	TGTGCCAGCAGCTCCATAGTGGGGGGCTCCTACGAGCAGTACTTC	CASSSIVGGSYEQYF
TRBV14	NA	NA	TRBJ2-2	TGTGCCAGCAGCCAAGCGATCTGGACTGGGGATAACACCGGGGAGCTGTTTTTT	CASSQAIWTGDNTGELFF
TRBV6-5	TRBD2	once	TRBJ2-3	TGTGCCTCCGGGAGGGAACGGGGCACAGATACGCAGTATTTT	CASGRERGTDTQYF
TRBV20-1	TRBD2	once	TRBJ2-7	TGCAGTGCTAGTTCCCCACTAGCGGGGGGTAACTACGAGCAGTACTTC	CSASSPLAGGNYEQYF
TRBV19	TRBD1	NA	TRBJ2-1	TGTGCCAGTAGTGGGGACAGGGGGAGACATGAGCAGTTCTTC	CASSGDRGRHEQFF
TRBV6-5	NA	once	TRBJ1-1	TGTGCCACCTTCACCAGGGCAGCGAACACTGAAGCTTTCTTT	CATFTRAANTEAFF
TRBV7-9	NA	NA	TRBJ1-2	TGTGCCAGCAGCTTGGGGGGGTACTATGGCTACACCTTC	CASSLGGYYGYTF
TRBV3-1/TRBV3-2	TRBD2	NA	TRBJ2-3	TGTGCCAGCAGCCATACTAGCGGGGGGTATACGCAGTATTTT	CASSHTSGGYTQYF
TRBV7-9	TRBD1	NA	TRBJ1-2	TGTGCCAGCAGCCAGACAGGGAGTGGGCTATATGGCTACACCTTC	CASSQTGSGLYGYTF
TRBV29-1	NA	NA	TRBJ1-4	TGCAGCGTGAATTGGCCGGGAGACCGTGAAAAACTGTTTTTT	CSVNWPGDREKLFF
TRBV19	NA	NA	TRBJ1-5	TGTGCCAGTAGTATAGGCAGGGGTAGAGCCAATCAGCCCCAGCATTTT	CASSIGRGRANQPQHF
TRBV7-9	NA	NA	TRBJ1-1	TGTGCCAGCAGCCTAGTGGGGCTACCGAACACTGAAGCTTTCTTT	CASSLVGLPNTEAFF
TRBV4-2	TRBD1	NA	TRBJ1-2	TGTGCCAGCAGCCAAGTTCGACAGGGATCCGGCCATGGCTACACCTTC	CASSQVRQGSGHGYTF
TRBV6-4	TRBD2	once	TRBJ2-1	TGTGCCAGCAGCACAACCGGGACTAGCGGTCCGTCGCAGTTCTTC	CASSTTGTSGPSQFF
TRBV11-2	TRBD2	NA	TRBJ2-5	TGTGCCAGCACCGCGATAGCGGGGCAAGAGACCCAGTACTTC	CASTAIAGQETQYF
TRBV18	TRBD1	NA	TRBJ1-6	TGTGCCAGCTCACGCCTGACAGGGTTTGAGGCACCCCTCCACTTT	CASSRLTGFEAPLHF
TRBV2	TRBD1	NA	TRBJ1-2	TGTGCCAGCAGTGCCTGGACTTCAGGGGGCGGCTACACCTTC	CASSAWTSGGGYTF
TRBV6-5	TRBD1	NA	TRBJ1-1	TGTGCCAGCAGTAATCGACAGGGAACTGAAGCTTTCTTT	CASSNRQGTEAFF
TRBV7-6	NA	NA	TRBJ1-3	TGTGCCAGCGCTTCACGTAGGGGTGGTGGAAACACCATATATTTT	CASASRRGGGNTIYF
TRBV7-9	TRBD1	few	TRBJ1-2	TGTGCCAGCAGCTTGAGTAGGGGGCATGGCTACACCTTC	CASSLSRGHGYTF
TRBV11-3	NA	NA	TRBJ2-5	TGTGCCAGCAGCTTAAAACTCTGGGGGGAAGAGACCCAGTACTTC	CASSLKLWGEETQYF
TRBV23-1	NA	NA	TRBJ1-2	TGCGCCAGCAGTCACTCCCCTTTAGACTTCAACTATGGCTACACCTTC	CASSHSPLDFNYGYTF
TRBV4-2	TRBD1	once	TRBJ2-6	TGTGCCAGCAGCCTCTTCCGGGACAGGGAAGTCTCTGGGGCCAACGTCCTGACTTTC	CASSLFRDREVSGANVLTF
TRBV9	NA	NA	TRBJ1-1	TGTGCCAGCAGCGTAGAGGGGCAGGGTGGTGACTCTGAAGCTTTCTTT	CASSVEGQGGDSEAFF
TRBV13	NA	once	TRBJ1-3	TGTGCCAGCAGCTTAATGACTTTAAAGGACTCTGGAAACACCATATATTTT	CASSLMTLKDSGNTIYF